Listed below are T cell receptor beta chains from one sample, sequenced in a study of early T cells in non-severe SARS-CoV-2 infection. TCRdb independently ran MiXCR on the 5' RACE reads; one entry per CDR3 protein. Among more than 85,000 distinct CDR3 sequences listed, approximately 16% were seen once. The specimen was whole blood. These receptors came from an adult who was a healthcare worker with PCR-confirmed SARS-CoV-2 infection or an uninfected control (not recorded which). The conserved cysteine and the conserved F or W are not part of the CDR3 here.

TRBV28	TRBJ2-3	ASSQTGGRDTQY
TRBV20-1	TRBJ2-4	SARVVRGNIQY
TRBV6-2/TRBV6-3	TRBJ2-7	ASSYTYEQY
TRBV4-3	TRBJ2-2	ASSQEPPDRGDTGELF
TRBV12-3/TRBV12-4	TRBJ2-3	ASIHRLAGTPTDTQY
TRBV20-1	TRBJ2-7	SARVTSGGNYEQY
TRBV20-1	TRBJ2-5	SARRRVVQETQY
TRBV20-1	TRBJ2-7	RERSPTEQSYEQY
TRBV28	TRBJ1-2	ASTLGTLNYGYT
TRBV15	TRBJ2-7	ATSRVSGTPRGEQY
TRBV4-2	TRBJ1-3	ASSQAELSGNTIY
TRBV28	TRBJ2-3	ASSPASKADSTDTQY
TRBV5-4	TRBJ2-7	ASSLSFGLAGGPYEQY
TRBV19	TRBJ2-6	ASSIEGSSGANVLT
TRBV13	TRBJ2-2	ASSDPRTGGRLTPGELF
TRBV12-3/TRBV12-4	TRBJ2-1	ASSSRTGHGF
TRBV7-9	TRBJ2-7	ASSPARGQEQY
TRBV2	TRBJ2-1	ASNREQGRNEQF
TRBV7-9	TRBJ2-2	ASSLAPGNTGELF
TRBV30	TRBJ2-2	AWRARTAMRDTGELF
TRBV3-1	TRBJ1-3	ASSQFENTIY
TRBV5-1	TRBJ1-1	ASSLQGSTVNTEAF
TRBV20-1	TRBJ1-4	SAKQGVNEKLF
TRBV9	TRBJ2-7	ASSVGGREYEQY
TRBV5-6	TRBJ1-2	ASSLIYRGYGYT
TRBV2	TRBJ1-4	ASRTGEKLF
TRBV6-5	TRBJ2-2	ASSFSKAGGNTGELF
TRBV4-3	TRBJ2-7	ASSQGESGEAYEQY
TRBV5-5	TRBJ2-7	ASSPIPGLLYEQY
TRBV11-2	TRBJ2-3	ASSLVLTDTQY
TRBV29-1	TRBJ1-1	SVAGPKNTEAF
TRBV11-2	TRBJ2-1	ASSSTSLGNEQF
TRBV7-2	TRBJ2-2	ASSSRPGTGKESGELF
TRBV11-2	TRBJ2-7	ASSLEGTSGTYEQY
TRBV5-4	TRBJ2-7	ASSFISTEQY
TRBV20-1	TRBJ2-4	SASDRVAKNIQY
TRBV2	TRBJ1-2	ASSSHGPLGYT
TRBV9	TRBJ2-2	ASSVLAGDAGELF
TRBV5-1	TRBJ2-1	ASSEDLSYNEQF
TRBV12-3/TRBV12-4	TRBJ1-5	ASSADRGYQPQH
TRBV4-3	TRBJ2-7	ASSQDPGEQYEQY
TRBV7-9	TRBJ1-1	ASSLWDTEAF